This T cell receptor (beta chain) derives from a study of graft-versus-host responses after intestinal transplantation (dated by TCRdb to the early 2020s). The study in broad terms: Recipients received multivisceral, liver-intestinal, or isolated intestinal transplants. Anti-thymocyte globulin induction was given to all recipients, followed by maintenance tacrolimus and steroids for 2 to 3 years. Bulk TCR-beta CDR3 sequencing was used to track graft-versus-host and host-versus-graft alloreactive T cell clones in the graft, circulation and bone marrow after intestinal transplantation. To identify alloreactive clones, pre-transplant mixed lymphocyte reaction products were sequenced and compared with unstimulated pre-transplant donor and recipient T cells. The cohort enrolled under 30 intestinal transplant recipients, one of whom was a retransplant, and a few patients without pretransplant specimens were excluded. A peak of at least 4% donor T cells among recipient peripheral blood mononuclear cells was the definition used for donor T cell macrochimerism. Rather than going through the commercial service, samples from a few later patients were sequenced in-house on an Illumina MiSeq and processed with MiXCR.

The time point label here, explained by the study, means: cells obtained before transplantation from donor or recipient. CD3+CD4+ and CD3+CD8+ populations were FACS-sorted from unstimulated pre-transplant donor and recipient cells taken from spleen or lymph nodes. CDR1 and CDR2 are drawn from the germline V gene: KGHSH, LQKENI. V is shortened by 2 bases, J by 2 bases, and the region joining them spans 13 bases. The CDR3 contains 17 residues, cysteine and phenylalanine counted. Only CDR3 DNA is held: 51 bases, read in frame from base 1. As concerns this clone: It lacks a known antigen. Base qualities are not at hand, and no much larger clone is one base apart.

What the research found in general, with its limitations: Early after transplant, declines in HvG clones were associated with peak levels of circulating GvH clones. In patients with donor T cell macrochimerism, the allografts had high GvH to HvG T cell clonal ratios. GvH clones were detected in recipient bone marrow, and some of these GvH clones were observed earlier in ileal mucosa or blood, consistent with an intestinal mucosal origin. Conclusions were limited by the relatively low number and heterogeneity of intestinal transplant patients.

Receptor amplification or capture employed the immunoSEQ multiplex PCR assay. For most patients, genomic DNA was isolated with the Qiagen DNeasy Blood and Tissue Kit and sent frozen to Adaptive Biotechnologies for TCR sequencing. For most patients, high-throughput TCR-beta CDR3 sequencing of genomic DNA was performed by Adaptive Biotechnologies. The source study handled its data this way. Adaptive's ImmunoSEQ software supplied the TCR sequencing data for 18 patients, while MiXCR and VDJtools were used to process three other patients. CD4 versus CD8 sorting errors were corrected by removing sequences found in both subsets at a frequency ratio below 5:1. Because the origin of CDR3 nucleotide sequences shared between donor and recipient could not be assigned, those sequences were removed. Alloreactive clones required at least 2-fold expansion over unstimulated cells and minimum CFSE-low frequency of 0.002% (template counts) or 0.001% (read counts). Clones were considered mappable if detected in sequenced pre-transplant spleen, lymph node, or MLR CFSE-low populations of the donor or recipient. The cumulative frequency of alloreactive clones was calculated as a percentage of all sequences, weighted by copy number. TCRdb provides this immuneACCESS table in a form limited to in-frame rearrangements. Some clones are lacking; in checked studies, under half of them reflect an unresolved V gene, and why the rest are absent is not known. V, J and clone size were drawn from that table, and D and trimming were deduced from the DNA. For this sample there are tens of thousands of clones; 91% appear just once. The ten top clones hold around 0.49% of the sample.

Sequences were derived from unstimulated CD8+ T cells sorted from spleen or lymph node cells, sampled before intestinal transplant. This sequence originates from a human donor who received an intestinal transplant. The chain couples TRBV18 to TRBJ1-6; the D gene is possibly TRBD1, with 6 bases matching. CDR3 region: CASSPSWTEAYNSPLHF. The nucleotides are TGTGCCAGCTCACCATCTTGGACAGAAGCCTATAATTCACCCCTCCACTTT.